These 14 T cell receptor beta chains share one sample of origin, sequenced in a study of radiation and T cells in renal cell carcinoma. Profiled with immunoSEQ multiplex PCR; TCRdb holds only in-frame clones, not every one. The sample lists roughly 120,000 clones, roughly four fifths seen once, with approximately 2% in the top ten. Time point defined: blood 2 weeks post-SBRT. Stated treatment: 15 Gy SBRT to primary tumor, nephrectomy 4 weeks later. This sample comprised blood, obtained from a patient whose treatment included radiotherapy and nephrectomy. The receptors originated from a woman aged 60-75 years with renal cell carcinoma.

The J gene is TRBJ1-2, the V gene TRBV9; maybe TRBD1 (6 bases). Germline values: CDR1 SGDLS, CDR2 YYNGEE. Deletions cut 3 bases from V and 7 bases from J, with 16 bases between. The CDR3 extends over 14 amino acids. CDR3 sequence (DNA): TGTGCCAGCAGCGCCGGACAGACCAACGGTGGCTACACCTTC. Its protein product is CASSAGQTNGGYTF.

The chain is built from TRBV19 and TRBJ2-2; possibly TRBD1 for D (7 bases). Germline CDR1 LNHDA, CDR2 SQIVND (reference sequence). This CDR3 comprises 17 residues. V gave up 3 bases and J gave up 3 bases, with 17 bases separating them. CDR3 loop: CASSMNRGGIYTGELFF. In DNA, the CDR3 is TGTGCCAGTAGTATGAACAGGGGAGGTATTTACACCGGGGAGCTGTTTTTT.

This clone has just one count. This chain uses TRBV15 with TRBJ2-3, with D unclear. Germline values: CDR1 LNHNV, CDR2 YYDKDF (reference sequence). This CDR3 has 19 amino acids. V gave up 0 bases and J gave up 2 bases, with 21 bases separating them. The CDR3 coding sequence is TGTGCCACCAGCAGAGATCCCGTCCTAGGCTCCCCAACCACAGATACGCAGTATTTT. As protein: CATSRDPVLGSPTTDTQYF.

The J gene is TRBJ2-1, the V gene TRBV7-3; D may be TRBD2 (5 bases). Trimming removed 5 bases from V and 6 bases from J, with 17 bases in between. Germline-derived CDR1 and CDR2 are SGHTA and FQGTGA. The CDR3 consists of 15 residues. This chain's CDR3 is CASSPSDFARNEQFF. DNA for the CDR3: TGTGCCAGCAGCCCCTCGGACTTTGCCCGCAATGAGCAGTTCTTC.

The rearrangement joins TRBV10-3 to TRBJ2-1, with TRBD2 identical over 7 bases. The CDR3 consists of 14 residues. Germline V gene lookup returns CDR1 ENHRY and CDR2 SYGVKD. The junction had 10 bases not matched to a gene; V was cut back by 6 bases and J by 8 bases. CDR3 nucleotide sequence: TGTGCCATCAGGATGGGAACCAGCGGGGATGAGCAGTTCTTC. It specifies CAIRMGTSGDEQFF.

The count of this clone is one. A junction end diverges from the germline sequence, so it may reflect a read error. CDR3 sequence (DNA): TGTGCTAGCAGCCCCGGACTGAGTAATGAAAAACTGTTTTTT. Translated, it gives CASSPGLSNEKLFF. The genes are TRBV7-7 and TRBJ1-4; D unclear. Germline V CDR1 and CDR2: SSHAT, FNYEAQ (reference sequence). The CDR3 consists of 14 residues.

This sequence joins TRBV9 and TRBJ1-4; tentatively, D is TRBD1 (5 bases). The CDR3 loop spans 15 amino acids. In germline, CDR1 is SGDLS, CDR2 YYNGEE. Trimming took 0 bases from V and 7 from J, leaving 13 bases between them. Here the CDR3 DNA reads TGTGCCAGCAGCGTAGCCGGGGCAATGAGTGAAAAACTGTTTTTT. This translates into CASSVAGAMSEKLFF.

V and J are TRBV7-2 and TRBJ1-6; a weak D match, TRBD1 (5 bases). From germline, CDR1 is SGHTA and CDR2 FQGNSA. The CDR3 loop spans 13 amino acids. Trimming removed 5 bases from V and 15 bases from J, with 17 bases in between. Written as DNA, the CDR3 is TGTGCCAGCAGCCCCCGGGAGACAGACCTCCTCCACTTT. Its protein product is CASSPRETDLLHF.

The gene calls are TRBV6-6 and TRBJ1-5; D unclear. Deletions cut 7 bases from V and 7 bases from J, with 14 bases between. Germline CDR1 and CDR2: MNHNY and SVGAGI (reference sequence). The CDR3 length is 13 residues. This CDR3 is CASTTGIRQPQHF. The CDR3 DNA follows: TGTGCCAGCACTACCGGAATACGGCAGCCCCAGCATTTT.

The chain links TRBV2 to TRBJ1-1; D ambiguous. Trimming removed 6 bases at V and 4 bases at J, with 9 bases between. The germline gives CDR1 SNHLY, CDR2 FYNNEI. The CDR3 contains 12 residues. CDR3 DNA sequence: TGTGCCAGCAGCTACATGGGCACTGAAGCTTTCTTT. It yields the protein CASSYMGTEAFF.

V is TRBV2 and J is TRBJ2-7, with a possible D match to TRBD1 (5 bases). Per germline, CDR1 SNHLY and CDR2 FYNNEI. There are 15 residues in the CDR3. Trimming pared 5 bases from V and 3 bases from J, leaving 17 bases between. CDR3 in amino acids: CASSSQRARGYEQYF. In DNA form, the CDR3 reads TGTGCCAGCAGTTCCCAAAGAGCTAGGGGCTACGAGCAGTACTTC.

This sequence joins TRBV5-6 and TRBJ1-1; possibly TRBD1 for D (6 bases). Looked up from germline, CDR1 is SGHDT and CDR2 is YYEEEE. There are 15 residues in the CDR3. The V end was cut by 2 bases, the J end by 3 bases, with 14 bases between. CDR3 bases: TGTGCCAGCAGCTTCCTCTTACAGGGCCACACTGAAGCTTTCTTT. The encoded protein is CASSFLLQGHTEAFF.

This chain connects TRBV6-1 to TRBJ1-2; tentative D call: TRBD1 (5 bases). Germline assignment: CDR1 MNHNS and CDR2 SASEGT. V gave up 0 bases and J gave up 6 bases, with 5 bases separating them. The CDR3 totals 12 residues. The CDR3 region is CASSEAGDGYTF. DNA of the CDR3: TGTGCCAGCAGTGAAGCAGGGGATGGCTACACCTTC.

This clone was recorded once. The chain recombines TRBV4-1 with TRBJ2-2; D gene unclear. V shed 5 bases and J shed 1 base, with 8 bases lying between them. CDR1 MGHRA and CDR2 YSYEKL come from the germline V gene. This CDR3 comprises 14 residues. Here the CDR3 reads CASSAPGNTGELFF. The CDR3 region has the DNA TGCGCCAGCAGCGCCCCAGGGAACACCGGGGAGCTGTTTTTT.